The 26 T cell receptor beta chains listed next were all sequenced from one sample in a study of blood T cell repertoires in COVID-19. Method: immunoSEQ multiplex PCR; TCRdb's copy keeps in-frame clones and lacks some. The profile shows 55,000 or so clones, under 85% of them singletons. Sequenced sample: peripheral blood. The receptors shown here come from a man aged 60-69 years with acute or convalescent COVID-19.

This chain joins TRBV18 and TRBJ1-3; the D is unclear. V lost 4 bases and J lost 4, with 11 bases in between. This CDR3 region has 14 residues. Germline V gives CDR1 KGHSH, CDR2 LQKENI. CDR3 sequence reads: CASSLSEQGNTIYF. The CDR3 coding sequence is TGTGCCAGCTCACTGTCCGAACAGGGAAACACCATATATTTT.

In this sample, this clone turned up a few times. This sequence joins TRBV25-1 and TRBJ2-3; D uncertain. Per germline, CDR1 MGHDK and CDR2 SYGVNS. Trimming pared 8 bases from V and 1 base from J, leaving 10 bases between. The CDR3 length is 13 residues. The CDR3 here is CASYLSGTDTQYF. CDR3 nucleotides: TGTGCCAGCTACCTTAGTGGCACAGATACGCAGTATTTT. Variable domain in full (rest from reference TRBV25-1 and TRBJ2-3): EADIYQTPRYLVIGTGKKITLECSQTMGHDKMYWYQQDPGMELHLIHYSYGVNSTEKGDLSSESTVSRIRTEHFPLTLESARPSHTSQYLCASYLSGTDTQYFGPGTRLTVL.

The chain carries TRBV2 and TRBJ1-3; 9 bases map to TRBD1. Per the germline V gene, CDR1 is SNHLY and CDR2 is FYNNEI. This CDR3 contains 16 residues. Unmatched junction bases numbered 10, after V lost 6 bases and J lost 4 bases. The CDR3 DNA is TGTGCCAGCAGATTCCCTCGGGACAGGGTAGGAAACACCATATATTTT. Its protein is CASRFPRDRVGNTIYF.

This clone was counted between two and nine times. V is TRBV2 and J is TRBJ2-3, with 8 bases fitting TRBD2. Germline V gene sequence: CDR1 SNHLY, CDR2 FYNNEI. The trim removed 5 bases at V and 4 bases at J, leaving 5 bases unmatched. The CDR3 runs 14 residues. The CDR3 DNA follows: TGTGCCAGCAGTCTCACGGGGGGGCCAGATACGCAGTATTTT. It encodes CASSLTGGPDTQYF.

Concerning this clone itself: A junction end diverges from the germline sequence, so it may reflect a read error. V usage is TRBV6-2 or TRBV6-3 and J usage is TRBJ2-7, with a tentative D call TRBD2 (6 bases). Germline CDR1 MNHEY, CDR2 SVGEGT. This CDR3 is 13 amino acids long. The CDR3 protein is CASSYSSGTRAVF. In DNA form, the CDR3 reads TGTGCCAGCAGTTACTCCTCCGGGACTCGTGCGGTCTTC.

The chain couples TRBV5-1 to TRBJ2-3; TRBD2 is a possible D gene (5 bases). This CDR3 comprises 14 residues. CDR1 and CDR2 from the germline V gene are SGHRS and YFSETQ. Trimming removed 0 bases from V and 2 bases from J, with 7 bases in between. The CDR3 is CASSLEDFTDTQYF. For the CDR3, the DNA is TGCGCCAGCAGCTTGGAGGACTTCACAGATACGCAGTATTTT.

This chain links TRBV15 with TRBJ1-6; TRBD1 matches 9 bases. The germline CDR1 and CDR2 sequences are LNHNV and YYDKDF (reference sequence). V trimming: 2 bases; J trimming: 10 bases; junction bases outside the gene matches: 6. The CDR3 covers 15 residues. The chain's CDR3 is CATSRMTGGYSPLHF. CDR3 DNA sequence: TGTGCCACCAGCAGAATGACAGGGGGGTACTCACCCCTCCACTTT.

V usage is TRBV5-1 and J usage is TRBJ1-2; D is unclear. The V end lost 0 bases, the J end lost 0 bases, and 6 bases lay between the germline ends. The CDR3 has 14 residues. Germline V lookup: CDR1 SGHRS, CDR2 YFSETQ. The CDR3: CASSLEEANYGYTF. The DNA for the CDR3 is TGCGCCAGCAGCTTGGAGGAGGCTAACTATGGCTACACCTTC.

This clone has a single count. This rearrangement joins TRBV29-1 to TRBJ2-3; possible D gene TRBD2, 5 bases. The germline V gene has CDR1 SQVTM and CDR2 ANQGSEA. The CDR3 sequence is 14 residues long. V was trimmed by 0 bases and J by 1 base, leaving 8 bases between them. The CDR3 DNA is TGCAGCGTTGAAGAATTCGGGGGCACAGATACGCAGTATTTT. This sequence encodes CSVEEFGGTDTQYF.

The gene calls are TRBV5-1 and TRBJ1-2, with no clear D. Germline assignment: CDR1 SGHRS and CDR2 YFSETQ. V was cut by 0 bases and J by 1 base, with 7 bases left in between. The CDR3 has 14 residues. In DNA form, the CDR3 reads TGCGCCAGCAGCTTGGGAACAGTTAACTATGGCTACACCTTC. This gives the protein CASSLGTVNYGYTF.

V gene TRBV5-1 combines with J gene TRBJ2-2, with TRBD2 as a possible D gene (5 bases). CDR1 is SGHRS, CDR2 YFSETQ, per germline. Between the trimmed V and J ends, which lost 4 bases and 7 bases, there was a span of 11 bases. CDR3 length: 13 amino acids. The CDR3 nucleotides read TGCGCCAGCAGCCCCATAAGCGGCGGGGAGCTGTTTTTT. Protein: CASSPISGGELFF.

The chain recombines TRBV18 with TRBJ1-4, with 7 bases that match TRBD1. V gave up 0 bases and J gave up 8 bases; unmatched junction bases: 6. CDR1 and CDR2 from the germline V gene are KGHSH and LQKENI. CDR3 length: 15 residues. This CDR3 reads CASSPPDRVGEKLFF. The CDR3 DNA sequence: TGTGCCAGCTCACCACCCGACAGGGTGGGCGAAAAACTGTTTTTT.

CDR3 loop: CASSGSSTDTQYF. In DNA form, the CDR3 reads TGCGCCAGCAGCGGCTCTAGCACAGATACGCAGTATTTT. V gene TRBV5-1 combines with J gene TRBJ2-3, with unresolved D. The CDR3 consists of 13 residues. V was shortened by 4 bases and J by 0 bases, with 6 bases between the two germline ends. Per the germline V gene, CDR1 is SGHRS and CDR2 is YFSETQ.

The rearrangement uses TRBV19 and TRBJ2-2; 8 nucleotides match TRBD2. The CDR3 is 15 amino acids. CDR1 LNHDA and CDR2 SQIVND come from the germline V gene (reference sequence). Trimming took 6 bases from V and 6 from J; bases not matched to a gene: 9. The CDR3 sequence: CASRSGGVKSGELFF. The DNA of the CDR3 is TGTGCCAGTAGGTCCGGGGGGGTGAAATCCGGGGAGCTGTTTTTT.

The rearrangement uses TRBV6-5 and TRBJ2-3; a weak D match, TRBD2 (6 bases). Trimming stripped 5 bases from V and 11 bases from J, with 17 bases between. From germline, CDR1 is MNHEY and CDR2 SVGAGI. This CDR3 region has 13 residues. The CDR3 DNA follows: TGTGCCAGCAGTCCCCCGGAGGGTGGTATGCAGTATTTT. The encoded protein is CASSPPEGGMQYF.

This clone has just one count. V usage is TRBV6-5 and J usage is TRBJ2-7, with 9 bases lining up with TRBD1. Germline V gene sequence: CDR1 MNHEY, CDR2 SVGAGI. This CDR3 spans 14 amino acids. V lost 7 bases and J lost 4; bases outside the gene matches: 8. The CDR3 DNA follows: TGTGCCAGCACCCGGACAGGGGCGGGTTACGAGCAGTACTTC. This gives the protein CASTRTGAGYEQYF.

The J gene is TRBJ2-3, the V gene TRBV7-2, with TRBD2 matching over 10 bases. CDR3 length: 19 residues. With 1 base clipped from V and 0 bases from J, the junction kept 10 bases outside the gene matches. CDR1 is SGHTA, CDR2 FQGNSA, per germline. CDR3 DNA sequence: TGTGCCAGCAGCTTAGTCCCCAGCGGGGGGGTAAGTAGCACAGATACGCAGTATTTT. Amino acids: CASSLVPSGGVSSTDTQYF. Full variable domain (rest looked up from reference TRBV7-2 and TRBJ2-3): GAGVSQSPSNKVTEKGKDVELRCDPISGHTALYWYRQSLGQGLEFLIYFQGNSAPDKSGLPSDRFSAERTGGSVSTLTIQRTQQEDSAVYLCASSLVPSGGVSSTDTQYFGPGTRLTVL.

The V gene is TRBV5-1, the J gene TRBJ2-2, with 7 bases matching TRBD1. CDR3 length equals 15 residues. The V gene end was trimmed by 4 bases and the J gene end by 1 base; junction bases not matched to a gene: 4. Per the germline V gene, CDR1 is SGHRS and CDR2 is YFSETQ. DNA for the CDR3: TGCGCCAGCAGCACTGGACAGGTGAACACCGGGGAGCTGTTTTTT. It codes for CASSTGQVNTGELFF. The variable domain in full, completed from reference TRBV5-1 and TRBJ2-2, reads KAGVTQTPRYLIKTRGQQVTLSCSPISGHRSVSWYQQTPGQGLQFLFEYFSETQRNKGNFPGRFSGRQFSNSRSEMNVSTLELGDSALYLCASSTGQVNTGELFFGEGSRLTVL.

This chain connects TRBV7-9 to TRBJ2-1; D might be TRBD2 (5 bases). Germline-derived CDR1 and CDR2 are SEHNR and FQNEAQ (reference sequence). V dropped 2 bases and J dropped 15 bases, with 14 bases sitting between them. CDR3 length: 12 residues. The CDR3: CASSLTPGNWFF. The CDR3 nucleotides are TGTGCCAGCAGCTTAACCCCGGGAAATTGGTTCTTC.

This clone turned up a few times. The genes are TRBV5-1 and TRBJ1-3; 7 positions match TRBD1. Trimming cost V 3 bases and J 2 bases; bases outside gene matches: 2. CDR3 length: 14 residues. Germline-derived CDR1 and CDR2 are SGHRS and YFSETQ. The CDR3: CASSSGQPGNTIYF. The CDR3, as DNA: TGCGCCAGCAGCTCGGGACAGCCTGGAAACACCATATATTTT.

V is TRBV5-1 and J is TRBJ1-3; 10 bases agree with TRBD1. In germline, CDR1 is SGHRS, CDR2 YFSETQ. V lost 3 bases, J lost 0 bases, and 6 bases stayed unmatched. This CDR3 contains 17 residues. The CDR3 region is CASSSGTGATSGNTIYF. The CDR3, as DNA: TGCGCCAGCAGCTCCGGGACAGGGGCAACCTCTGGAAACACCATATATTTT. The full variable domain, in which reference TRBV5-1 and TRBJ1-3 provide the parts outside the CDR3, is KAGVTQTPRYLIKTRGQQVTLSCSPISGHRSVSWYQQTPGQGLQFLFEYFSETQRNKGNFPGRFSGRQFSNSRSEMNVSTLELGDSALYLCASSSGTGATSGNTIYFGEGSWLTVV.

CDR3 sequence reads: CASSIRYGTGNEKLFF. The CDR3 nucleotides are TGTGCCAGTAGTATTCGATACGGGACAGGGAATGAAAAACTGTTTTTT. V usage is TRBV19 and J usage is TRBJ1-4, with 9 bases identical to TRBD1. This CDR3 region has 16 residues. Germline V lookup: CDR1 LNHDA, CDR2 SQIVND (reference sequence). Trimming cost V 3 bases and J 5 bases; bases outside gene matches: 7.

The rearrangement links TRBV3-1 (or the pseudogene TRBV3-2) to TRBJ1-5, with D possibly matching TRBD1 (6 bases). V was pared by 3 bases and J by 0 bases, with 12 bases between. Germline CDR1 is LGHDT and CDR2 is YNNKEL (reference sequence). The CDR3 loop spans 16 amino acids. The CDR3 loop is CASSHNRVNSNQPQHF. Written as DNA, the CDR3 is TGTGCCAGCAGCCACAACAGGGTAAATAGCAATCAGCCCCAGCATTTT.

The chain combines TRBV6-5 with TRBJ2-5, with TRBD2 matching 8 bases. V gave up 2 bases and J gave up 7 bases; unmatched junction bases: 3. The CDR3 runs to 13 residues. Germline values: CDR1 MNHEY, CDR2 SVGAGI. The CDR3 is CASSYGLAGTQYF. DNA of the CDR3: TGTGCCAGCAGTTACGGGCTAGCGGGGACCCAGTACTTC.

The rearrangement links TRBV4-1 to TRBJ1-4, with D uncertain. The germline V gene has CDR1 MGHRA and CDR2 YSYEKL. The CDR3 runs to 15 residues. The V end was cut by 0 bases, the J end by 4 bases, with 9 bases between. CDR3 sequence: CASSQERQDNEKLFF. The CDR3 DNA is TGCGCCAGCAGCCAAGAAAGGCAGGATAATGAAAAACTGTTTTTT.

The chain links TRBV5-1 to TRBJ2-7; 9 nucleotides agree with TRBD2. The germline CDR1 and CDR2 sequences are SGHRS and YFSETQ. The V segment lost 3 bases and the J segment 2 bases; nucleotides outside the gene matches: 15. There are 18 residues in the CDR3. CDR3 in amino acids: CASSSLGGERGVPYEQYF. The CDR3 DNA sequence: TGCGCCAGCAGCTCCCTCGGGGGAGAGCGGGGGGTCCCCTACGAGCAGTACTTC.